This T cell receptor beta chain originates from a study of blood T cell repertoires in COVID-19. For the study at large: Specimens from acute and convalescent COVID-19 originated in the United States, Italy and Spain.

With 4 bases removed from V and 9 bases from J, the gap between germline ends came to 22 bases. The CDR3 contains 16 residues. Germline assignment: CDR1 SEHNR and CDR2 FQNEAQ (reference sequence). Using immunoSEQ multiplex PCR, the repertoire was profiled, and TCRdb retains in-frame clones only, with some absent. The table includes around 150,000 clones, approximately 83% detected once. Input material: PBMCs or T cells enriched from blood (not recorded which). The V call is TRBV7-9, the J call TRBJ1-5, with D tentatively TRBD1 (5 bases). The source is a woman between 55 and 75 years old who had recovered from COVID-19. The CDR3 DNA follows: TGTGCCAGCAGCTCATCGGGAGGGACCCTCCCGGGGCCCCAGCATTTT. Residues: CASSSSGGTLPGPQHF. Looking up the rest from reference TRBV7-9 and TRBJ1-5 gives the full variable domain: DTGVSQNPRHKITKRGQNVTFRCDPISEHNRLYWYRQTLGQGPEFLTYFQNEAQLEKSRLLSDRFSAERPKGSFSTLEIQRTEQGDSAMYLCASSSSGGTLPGPQHFGDGTRLSIL.